Each of the 10 T cell receptor beta chains below was sequenced from the same sample in a study of cytomegalovirus exposure and HLA in healthy donors. Primers included in the PCR were 60 Vbeta and 13 Jbeta primers. Repertoires were generated with immunoSEQ multiplex PCR, while TCRdb's copy carries only in-frame clones and drops some. Of around 180,000 clones listed, less than 90% were seen once; the top ten hold 0.2% to 0.3%. The sequenced material came from PBMCs. These receptors were collected from a girl less than two years old in good health and CMV-seronegative.

In nucleotides, the CDR3 is TGTGCCAGCAGCAGTGGACAGCCGCCTAATGAAAAACTGTTTTTT. Protein: CASSSGQPPNEKLFF. The chain joins TRBV5-4 to TRBJ1-4; tentatively, D is TRBD1 (6 bases). V lost 4 bases to trimming and J lost 3 bases, with 13 bases between them. This CDR3 is built from 15 residues. Germline CDR1 and CDR2: SGHNT and YYREEE (reference sequence).

In this sample, this clone turned up once. CDR3 bases: TGTGCCAGCAGAATAGGACAGGAGACCTACAATGAGCAGTTCTTC. This gives the protein CASRIGQETYNEQFF. The rearrangement uses TRBV27 and TRBJ2-1; 7 nucleotides match TRBD1. Germline assignment: CDR1 MNHEY and CDR2 SMNVEV (reference sequence). After removal of 6 bases from V and 2 bases from J, the junction contained 7 bases not matched to a gene. The CDR3 loop spans 15 amino acids.

The rearrangement uses TRBV5-4 and TRBJ2-1; D gene unclear. This CDR3 is built from 13 residues. V was shortened by 0 bases and J by 5 bases, with 6 bases between the two germline ends. From germline, CDR1 is SGHNT and CDR2 YYREEE (reference sequence). The CDR3 sequence is CASSLAPDNEQFF. The DNA of the CDR3 is TGTGCCAGCAGCTTGGCGCCAGACAATGAGCAGTTCTTC.

The V and J genes are TRBV10-3 and TRBJ1-5; possibly TRBD1 for D (6 bases). Germline loops: CDR1 ENHRY, CDR2 SYGVKD. The V gene lost 0 bases and the J gene lost 1 base, with 13 bases spanning the gap. The CDR3 extends over 17 amino acids. The chain's CDR3 is CAISESNGGSSNQPQHF. CDR3 DNA: TGTGCCATCAGTGAGTCGAATGGGGGCTCGAGCAATCAGCCCCAGCATTTT.

A single count supports this clone. The chain couples TRBV5-4 to TRBJ1-1, with D uncertain. V lost 2 bases, J lost 5 bases, and 10 bases lay in between. The CDR3 loop spans 13 amino acids. Germline V lookup: CDR1 SGHNT, CDR2 YYREEE (reference sequence). CDR3 residues: CASSLRSGTEAFF. The CDR3 DNA reads TGTGCCAGCAGCTTAAGGAGTGGAACTGAAGCTTTCTTT.

The chain couples TRBV2 to TRBJ2-2; D is perhaps TRBD1 (5 bases). Between the trimmed V and J ends, which lost 5 bases and 0 bases, there was a span of 13 bases. The length of the CDR3 is 16 residues. The germline V gene has CDR1 SNHLY and CDR2 FYNNEI. CDR3 in amino acids: CASSQQTGPNTGELFF. CDR3 nucleotides: TGTGCCAGCAGTCAACAAACAGGACCGAACACCGGGGAGCTGTTTTTT.

The chain carries TRBV6-1 and TRBJ1-5; D not certain. V lost 2 bases and J 6 bases, leaving 11 bases between the germline ends. Germline V lookup: CDR1 MNHNS, CDR2 SASEGT. The CDR3 consists of 14 residues. The DNA of the CDR3 is TGTGCCAGCAGTGAATCCGGGTTGGGTCAGCCCCAGCATTTT. The encoded protein is CASSESGLGQPQHF.

The CDR3 nucleotides read TGTGCCAGCAGCTTACCCCTTCGGACAGGAGGGACTAGATACAATGAGCAGTTCTTC. It is translated as CASSLPLRTGGTRYNEQFF. This sequence joins TRBV7-6 and TRBJ2-1; possibly TRBD2 for D (8 bases). CDR3 size: 19 residues. The germline V gene encodes CDR1 SGHVS and CDR2 FNYEAQ. The V end lost 2 bases, the J end lost 4 bases, and 24 bases lay between the germline ends.

The count of this clone is one. The gene calls are TRBV5-1 and TRBJ2-1; 7 nucleotides match TRBD1. The CDR3 spans 17 residues. Germline values: CDR1 SGHRS, CDR2 YFSETQ. V lost 5 bases to trimming and J lost 2 bases; unmatched junction nucleotides: 13. The CDR3 sequence: CASSWGLGTAPYNEQFF. For the CDR3, the DNA is TGCGCCAGCAGTTGGGGCTTGGGGACAGCCCCCTACAATGAGCAGTTCTTC.

This sequence joins TRBV5-6 and TRBJ2-2; 8 nucleotides align to TRBD2. CDR3 length equals 16 residues. V shed 2 bases and J 3 bases; nucleotides not matched to a gene: 6. Germline loops: CDR1 SGHDT, CDR2 YYEEEE. The DNA for the CDR3 is TGTGCCAGCAGCTTCGGGCCAGCGGGAGACACCGGGGAGCTGTTTTTT. It yields the protein CASSFGPAGDTGELFF.